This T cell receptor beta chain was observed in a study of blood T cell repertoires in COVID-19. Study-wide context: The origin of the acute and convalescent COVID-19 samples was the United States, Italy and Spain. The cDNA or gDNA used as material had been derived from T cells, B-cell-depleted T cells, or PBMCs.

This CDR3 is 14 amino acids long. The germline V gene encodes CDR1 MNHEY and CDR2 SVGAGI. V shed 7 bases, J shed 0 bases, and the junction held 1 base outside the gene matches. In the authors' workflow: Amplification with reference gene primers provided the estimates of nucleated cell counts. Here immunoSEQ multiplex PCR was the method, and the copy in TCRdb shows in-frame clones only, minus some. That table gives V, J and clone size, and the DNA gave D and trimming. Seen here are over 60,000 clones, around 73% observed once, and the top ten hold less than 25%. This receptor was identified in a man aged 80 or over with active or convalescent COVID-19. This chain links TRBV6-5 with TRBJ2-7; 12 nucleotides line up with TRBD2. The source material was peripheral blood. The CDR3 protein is CASKTSGSSYEQYF. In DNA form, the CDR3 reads TGTGCCAGCAAGACTAGCGGGAGCTCCTACGAGCAGTACTTC.